This T cell receptor beta chain was documented in a study of early T cells in non-severe SARS-CoV-2 infection. Study-wide results and limits: Matching results from VDJdb favored anti-spike CD8 responses, leaving private and CD4 specificities undetected.

The CDR3 runs to 14 residues. With 1 base removed from V and 3 bases from J, the gap between germline ends came to 12 bases. From germline, CDR1 is DFQATT and CDR2 SNEGSKA (reference sequence). This clonotype was recorded many times. Its antigen is still unknown. TCRdb analysed the 5' RACE reads with MiXCR anew, one entry per CDR3 protein. The sample lists about 64,000 distinct CDR3 sequences, over 4.5% occurring once. Material for sequencing was whole blood. The chain has TRBV20-1 and TRBJ1-1, with D perhaps TRBD1 (5 bases). This clonotype was obtained from an adult who was a healthcare worker with PCR-confirmed SARS-CoV-2 infection or an uninfected control (not recorded which). The CDR3 nucleotides read TGCAGTGCTAGAGGACACGACAGCCACACTGAAGCTTTCTTT. Translation gives CSARGHDSHTEAFF.